Listed below are T cell receptor beta chains from one sample, sequenced in a study of shared clonotypes between healthy human individuals. Method: immunoSEQ multiplex PCR; TCRdb's copy keeps in-frame clones and lacks some. Of hundreds of thousands of clones listed, roughly 77% are singletons. The sequenced sample consisted of PBMCs. The receptors originated from a woman aged 40-49 years in good health. Some clones in this sample may be carry-over from other donors' samples. Both conserved end residues are trimmed from each CDR3.

TRBJ2-5	TRBV28	ASSKGLAGETQY
TRBJ1-6	TRBV2	ASRPEGGRTFSPLH
TRBJ2-1	TRBV7-9	ASSRDSYNEQF
TRBJ1-2	TRBV19	ASSLLQGADGYT
TRBJ2-1	TRBV14	ASSRVGLADKKNEQF
TRBJ2-1	TRBV6-6	ASSYPFVGTYNEQF
-	TRBV29-1	SVVLMKSDEQY
TRBJ1-1	TRBV5-1	ASSSSNRGGEAF
TRBJ2-5	TRBV7-2	ASSLVAREETQY
TRBJ2-2	TRBV19	ASSMRLAGSTNTGELF
TRBJ1-1	TRBV12-2	ASRFGAEGTEAF
TRBJ2-1	TRBV27	ASSSMGGSHEQF
TRBJ1-5	TRBV28	ATVHTGYSNQPQH
TRBJ1-1	TRBV29-1	SVGVWGTEAF
TRBJ2-3	TRBV28	ASSFGPGVSTDTQY
TRBJ1-4	TRBV2	ASSPYVSGEKLF
TRBJ2-7	TRBV11-2	ASSPRDTNYEQY
TRBJ1-1	TRBV5-1	ASSLAVTAIDKPNTEAF
TRBJ1-2	TRBV5-1	ASSLPEGRSGYT
TRBJ1-4	TRBV7-8	ASSSGDEKLF
TRBJ2-1	TRBV18	ASSPDRLNFNEQF
TRBJ2-7	TRBV19	ASSTPGGEQY
TRBJ2-7	TRBV6-6	ASSSGGSGGEHLY
TRBJ1-2	TRBV27	ASSSPPSGYT
TRBJ2-2	TRBV15	ATSTTSDHTGELF
-	TRBV4-1	ASSPALAGSYEQY